This TCR beta chain emerged from a study of blood T cell repertoires in COVID-19. This table comes from immunoSEQ multiplex PCR, and its TCRdb copy is limited to in-frame clones, with some not included. The sample has over 200,000 clones, 88% seen once. V lost 10 bases to trimming and J lost 3 bases, with 12 bases between them. Germline V CDR1 and CDR2: ENHRY, SYGVKD. This CDR3 is built from 12 residues. The rearrangement uses TRBV10-3 and TRBJ1-2; D is possibly TRBD1 (5 bases). This TCR was sampled from a middle-aged woman who had recovered from COVID-19. The sequencing sample was made of peripheral blood. The CDR3 DNA is TGTGCCACCTCGACAGACGACTATGGCTACACCTTC. Residues: CATSTDDYGYTF.